The 6 T cell receptor beta chains in this list originate from one sample, sequenced in a study of control samples from healthy donors and cancer patients (dated by TCRdb to about 2020). The library was built by means of the immunoSEQ multiplex PCR assay. Sourced from immuneACCESS, this table was stored by TCRdb with only in-frame sequences that have V and J called. A share of the clones is absent; for the studies checked, an unresolved V gene accounts for under half, and the remainder has no known explanation. Within this sample are around 97,000 clones, with 80% to 90% of them counted one time only. The ten most abundant clones make up approximately 19% of the sample. The specimen was PBMCs. The origin of the receptors is a man aged 55 to 70 with lung cancer.

The chain's CDR3 is CASSPEIGGFSGNTIYF. The CDR3 DNA follows: TGTGCCAGCAGCCCTGAGATTGGGGGCTTCTCTGGAAACACCATATATTTT. V and J are TRBV9 and TRBJ1-3, with D possibly TRBD1 on 6 matching bases. Germline V gene lookup returns CDR1 SGDLS and CDR2 YYNGEE. CDR3 length: 17 residues. Trimming shortened V by 4 bases and J by 0 bases, and 17 bases separated the two germline ends.

The CDR3 DNA reads TGTGCCAGCAGCGTATGGGCTAGCACAGATACGCAGTATTTT. It codes for CASSVWASTDTQYF. J is TRBJ2-3 and V is TRBV9, with unresolved D. The CDR3 totals 14 residues. Trimming stripped 1 base from V and 0 bases from J, with 6 bases between. Germline CDR1 reads SGDLS; CDR2 reads YYNGEE.

The V and J genes are TRBV11-1 and TRBJ1-6; 7 nucleotides align to TRBD1. The CDR3 contains 15 residues. The germline V gene encodes CDR1 SGHAT and CDR2 FQDESV (reference sequence). V was clipped by 3 bases and J by 5 bases; unmatched bases: 4. In nucleotides, the CDR3 is TGTGCCAGCAGCTTTTCGGGGACAGATAATTCACCCCTCCACTTT. Translation: CASSFSGTDNSPLHF.

The CDR3 coding sequence is TGTGCCAGCAGCGTATCGACTAGCGCCCTCTACGAGCAGTACTTC. Amino acid sequence: CASSVSTSALYEQYF. The rearrangement links TRBV9 to TRBJ2-7; TRBD2 agrees at 8 bases. Per the germline V gene, CDR1 is SGDLS and CDR2 is YYNGEE. This CDR3 comprises 15 residues. The V and J ends lost 1 base and 3 bases, in that order; junction bases with no gene match: 6.

The rearrangement uses TRBV6-6 and TRBJ1-2; D unclear. CDR1 is MNHNY, CDR2 SVGAGI, per germline (reference sequence). Trimming took off 4 bases at V and 3 bases at J, with 12 bases between the two ends. The CDR3 spans 14 residues. The CDR3 is CASSWVDSDYGYTF. In DNA form, the CDR3 reads TGTGCCAGCAGTTGGGTAGACTCGGACTATGGCTACACCTTC.

The J gene is TRBJ1-1, the V gene TRBV9; no definite D call. The CDR3 length is 13 residues. Per germline, CDR1 SGDLS and CDR2 YYNGEE. Trimming took off 0 bases at V and 0 bases at J, with 3 bases between the two ends. The CDR3 loop is CASSVEVNTEAFF. For the CDR3, the DNA is TGTGCCAGCAGCGTAGAGGTGAACACTGAAGCTTTCTTT.